Listed here are 11 T cell receptor beta chains from one sample, sequenced in a study of blood T cell repertoires in COVID-19 (dated by TCRdb to 2020 to 2021). Library preparation employed the immunoSEQ multiplex PCR assay. This is the immuneACCESS table as TCRdb keeps it, with only in-frame sequences that have V and J called. A part of the clones is gone; compared with another copy, unresolved V genes explain less than half, and the rest is unexplained. Here the sample has roughly 120,000 clones; 85% to 90% occur a single time. The ten largest clones represent over 4% of the sample. The sample was peripheral blood. The receptors stem from a woman in her 50s with acute or convalescent COVID-19.

The genes are TRBV25-1 and TRBJ1-5, with D perhaps matching TRBD1 (6 bases). V shed 10 bases and J shed 3 bases, with 16 bases lying between them. From germline, CDR1 is MGHDK and CDR2 SYGVNS. The CDR3 totals 14 residues. CDR3: CATAATGPNQPQHF. CDR3 nucleotides: TGTGCCACCGCCGCGACAGGCCCCAATCAGCCCCAGCATTTT.

The DNA of the CDR3 is TGTGCCAGCAGTTACGGGACTAGCCAGGATACGCAGTATTTT. Its protein is CASSYGTSQDTQYF. The chain carries TRBV6-2 or TRBV6-3 and TRBJ2-3; TRBD2 aligns across 9 bases. Unmatched junction bases numbered 3, after V lost 2 bases and J lost 6 bases. CDR3 length: 14 amino acids. Germline V gene data show CDR1 as MNHEY and CDR2 as SVGEGT.

J is TRBJ2-1 and V is TRBV16; TRBD2 might be the D (6 bases). V gave up 3 bases and J gave up 6 bases, with 15 bases separating them. The CDR3 contains 15 residues. Per the germline V gene, CDR1 is KGHSY and CDR2 is FQNENV. The CDR3 here is CASSQVGDSINEQFF. CDR3 coding DNA: TGTGCCAGCAGCCAGGTGGGGGACTCAATCAATGAGCAGTTCTTC.

The gene calls are TRBV25-1 and TRBJ1-1, with D unresolved. CDR3 length: 11 amino acids. V was cut by 6 bases and J by 3 bases, with 5 bases left in between. The germline V gene has CDR1 MGHDK and CDR2 SYGVNS. The CDR3: CASRLYTEAFF. For the CDR3, the DNA is TGTGCCAGCAGACTCTACACTGAAGCTTTCTTT.

The chain uses TRBV7-8 and TRBJ1-3, with TRBD1 identical over 12 bases. J was trimmed by 8 bases and V by 6 bases; bases with no gene match: 11. The CDR3 has 16 amino acids. Germline loops: CDR1 SGHVS, CDR2 FQNEAQ. The CDR3 reads CASRNPGQGAEDTIYF. In DNA, the CDR3 is TGTGCCAGCAGAAACCCGGGACAGGGGGCAGAGGACACCATATATTTT.

The chain recombines TRBV6-2 or TRBV6-3 with TRBJ2-1; 7 bases line up with TRBD2. Unmatched junction bases numbered 13, after V lost 5 bases and J lost 3 bases. The CDR3 is 17 residues long. The V gene's germline CDR1 is MNHEY and CDR2 SVGEGT. CDR3 bases: TGTGCCAGCAGTACTACCGGGACTACTAATTTCTACAATGAGCAGTTCTTC. Amino acids: CASSTTGTTNFYNEQFF.

V usage is TRBV30 and J usage is TRBJ2-7, with 12 bases matching TRBD1. V trimming: 2 bases; J trimming: 3 bases; junction bases outside the gene matches: 5. This CDR3 is built from 15 residues. Per germline, CDR1 GTSNPN and CDR2 SVGIG (reference sequence). As DNA, the CDR3 is TGTGCCTGGAGTTCCGGGACAGGGGGCCACTACGAGCAGTACTTC. It specifies CAWSSGTGGHYEQYF.

The rearrangement joins TRBV24-1 to TRBJ2-5; TRBD2 matches at 10 bases. The CDR3 length is 15 residues. Germline assignment: CDR1 KGHDR and CDR2 SFDVKD. V shed 2 bases, J shed 3 bases, and the junction held 2 bases outside the gene matches. For the CDR3, the DNA is TGTGCCACCAGTGATTCTAGCGGGGGTAAAGAGACCCAGTACTTC. Its translation is CATSDSSGGKETQYF.

The CDR3 region is CASSMTVSAYGYTF. CDR3 DNA: TGTGCCAGTAGTATGACGGTTTCAGCGTATGGCTACACCTTC. The genes are TRBV19 and TRBJ1-2; D unclear. Germline V gives CDR1 LNHDA, CDR2 SQIVND (reference sequence). With 3 bases removed from V and 5 bases from J, the gap between germline ends came to 13 bases. The CDR3 consists of 14 residues. The complete variable domain, with remaining parts taken from reference TRBV19 and TRBJ1-2, reads DGGITQSPKYLFRKEGQNVTLSCEQNLNHDAMYWYRQDPGQGLRLIYYSQIVNDFQKGDIAEGYSVSREKKESFPLTVTSAQKNPTAFYLCASSMTVSAYGYTFGSGTRLTVV.

The chain uses TRBV28 and TRBJ1-5, with TRBD1 matching over 10 bases. This CDR3 contains 17 residues. With V trimmed by 3 bases and J by 4 bases, 9 bases remained unmatched. Per the germline V gene, CDR1 is MDHEN and CDR2 is SYDVKM. Here the CDR3 DNA reads TGTGCCAGCAGTTTCGCCTCGGACAGGGGGTTAAATCAGCCCCAGCATTTT. It encodes CASSFASDRGLNQPQHF.

This clone was detected a few times. The V gene is TRBV11-2, the J gene TRBJ1-5; D possibly corresponds to TRBD1 (6 bases). From germline, CDR1 is SGHAT and CDR2 FQNNGV. Trimming took off 6 bases at V and 0 bases at J, with 15 bases between the two ends. There are 16 residues in the CDR3. The DNA of the CDR3 is TGTGCCAGCAGTCCGCCGAGGGGGTCTAGCAATCAGCCCCAGCATTTT. Protein: CASSPPRGSSNQPQHF. Together with reference TRBV11-2 and TRBJ1-5, the CDR3 gives the full variable domain: EAGVAQSPRYKIIEKRQSVAFWCNPISGHATLYWYQQILGQGPKLLIQFQNNGVVDDSQLPKDRFSAERLKGVDSTLKIQPAKLEDSAVYLCASSPPRGSSNQPQHFGDGTRLSIL.